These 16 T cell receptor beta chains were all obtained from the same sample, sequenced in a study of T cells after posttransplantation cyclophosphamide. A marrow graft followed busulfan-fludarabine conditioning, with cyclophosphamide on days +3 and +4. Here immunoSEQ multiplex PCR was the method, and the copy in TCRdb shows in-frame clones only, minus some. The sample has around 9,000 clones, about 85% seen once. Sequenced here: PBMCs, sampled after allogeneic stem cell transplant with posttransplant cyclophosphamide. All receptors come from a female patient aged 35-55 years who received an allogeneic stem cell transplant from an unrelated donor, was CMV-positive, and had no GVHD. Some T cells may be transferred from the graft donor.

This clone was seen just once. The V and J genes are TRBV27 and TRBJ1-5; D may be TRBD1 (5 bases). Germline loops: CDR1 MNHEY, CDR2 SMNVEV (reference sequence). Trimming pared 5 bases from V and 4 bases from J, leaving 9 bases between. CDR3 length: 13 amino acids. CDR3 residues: CASSRGRNQPQHF. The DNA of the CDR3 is TGTGCCAGCAGTAGGGGTCGGAATCAGCCCCAGCATTTT.

The CDR3 DNA follows: TGCAGCGTTGTGGGGACAGGAGTATCAGAAGCTTTCTTT. Amino acid sequence: CSVVGTGVSEAFF. The genes are TRBV29-1 and TRBJ1-1; TRBD1 agrees at 8 bases. Germline-derived CDR1 and CDR2 are SQVTM and ANQGSEA. Germline trimming cut 4 bases from V and 8 bases from J; bases unmatched to any gene: 9. The CDR3 consists of 13 residues.

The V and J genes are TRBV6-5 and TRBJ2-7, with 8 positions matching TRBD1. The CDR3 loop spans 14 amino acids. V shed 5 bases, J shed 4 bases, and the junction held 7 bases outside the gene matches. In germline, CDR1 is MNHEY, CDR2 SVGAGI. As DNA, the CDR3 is TGTGCCAGCAGTCTTCAGGACAGGGAATACGAGCAGTACTTC. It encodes CASSLQDREYEQYF.

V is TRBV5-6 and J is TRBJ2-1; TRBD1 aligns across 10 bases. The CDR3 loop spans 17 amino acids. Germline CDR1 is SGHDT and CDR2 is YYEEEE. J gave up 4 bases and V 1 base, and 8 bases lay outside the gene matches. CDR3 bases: TGTGCCAGCAGCTTGAGGACAGGGGGGGGCCTATACAATGAGCAGTTCTTC. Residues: CASSLRTGGGLYNEQFF.

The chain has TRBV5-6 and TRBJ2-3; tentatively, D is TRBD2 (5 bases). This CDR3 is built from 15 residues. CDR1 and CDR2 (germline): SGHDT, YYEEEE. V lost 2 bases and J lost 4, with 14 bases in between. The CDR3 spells CASSFEPGAADTQYF. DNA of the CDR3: TGTGCCAGCAGCTTCGAGCCCGGAGCGGCAGATACGCAGTATTTT.

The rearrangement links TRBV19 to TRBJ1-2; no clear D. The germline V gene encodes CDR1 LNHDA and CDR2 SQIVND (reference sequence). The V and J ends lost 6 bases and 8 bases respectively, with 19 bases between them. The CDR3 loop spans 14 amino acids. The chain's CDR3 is CASSPRVVAGGYTF. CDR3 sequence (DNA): TGTGCCAGTAGCCCCCGGGTCGTAGCGGGGGGCTACACCTTC.

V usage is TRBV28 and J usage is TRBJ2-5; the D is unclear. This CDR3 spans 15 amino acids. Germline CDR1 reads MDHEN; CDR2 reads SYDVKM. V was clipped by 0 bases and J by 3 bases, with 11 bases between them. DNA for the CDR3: TGTGCCAGCAGTTTATGGTACGGGTCCGAAGAGACCCAGTACTTC. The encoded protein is CASSLWYGSEETQYF.

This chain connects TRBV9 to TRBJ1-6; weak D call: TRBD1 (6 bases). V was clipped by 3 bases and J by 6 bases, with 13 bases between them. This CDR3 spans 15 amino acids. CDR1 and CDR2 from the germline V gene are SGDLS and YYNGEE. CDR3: CASSAPGDGNSPLHF. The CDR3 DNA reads TGTGCCAGCAGCGCGCCAGGGGACGGTAATTCACCCCTCCACTTT.

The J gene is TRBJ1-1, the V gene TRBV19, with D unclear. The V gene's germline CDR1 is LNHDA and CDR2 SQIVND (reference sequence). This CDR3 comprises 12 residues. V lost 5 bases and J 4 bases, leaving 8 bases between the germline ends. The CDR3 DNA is TGTGCCAGTAGTGCGGGTGGCACTGAAGCTTTCTTT. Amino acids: CASSAGGTEAFF.

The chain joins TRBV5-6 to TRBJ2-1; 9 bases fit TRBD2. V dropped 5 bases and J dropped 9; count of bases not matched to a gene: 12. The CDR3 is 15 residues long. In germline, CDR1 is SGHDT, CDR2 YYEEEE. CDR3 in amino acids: CASSRLSSGESEQFF. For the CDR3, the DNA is TGTGCCAGCAGTCGACTCTCTAGCGGGGAATCTGAGCAGTTCTTC.

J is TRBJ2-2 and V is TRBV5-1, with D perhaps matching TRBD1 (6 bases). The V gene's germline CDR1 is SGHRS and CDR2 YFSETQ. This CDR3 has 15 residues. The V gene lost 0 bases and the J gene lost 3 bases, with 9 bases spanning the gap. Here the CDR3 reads CASSLVRGDTGELFF. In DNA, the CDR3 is TGCGCCAGCAGCTTGGTCAGGGGAGACACCGGGGAGCTGTTTTTT.

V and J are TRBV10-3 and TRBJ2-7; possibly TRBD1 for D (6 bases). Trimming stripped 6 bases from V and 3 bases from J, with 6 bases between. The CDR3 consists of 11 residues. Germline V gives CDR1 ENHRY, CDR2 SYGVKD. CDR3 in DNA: TGTGCCATCAGGGACAGCTACGAGCAGTACTTC. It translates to CAIRDSYEQYF.

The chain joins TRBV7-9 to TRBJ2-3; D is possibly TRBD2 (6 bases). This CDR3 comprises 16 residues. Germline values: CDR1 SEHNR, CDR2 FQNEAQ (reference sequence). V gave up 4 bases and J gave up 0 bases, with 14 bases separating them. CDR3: CASSSGVGASTDTQYF. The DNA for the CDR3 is TGTGCCAGCAGCTCGGGGGTAGGGGCTAGCACAGATACGCAGTATTTT. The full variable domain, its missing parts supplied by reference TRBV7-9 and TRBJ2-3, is DTGVSQNPRHKITKRGQNVTFRCDPISEHNRLYWYRQTLGQGPEFLTYFQNEAQLEKSRLLSDRFSAERPKGSFSTLEIQRTEQGDSAMYLCASSSGVGASTDTQYFGPGTRLTVL.

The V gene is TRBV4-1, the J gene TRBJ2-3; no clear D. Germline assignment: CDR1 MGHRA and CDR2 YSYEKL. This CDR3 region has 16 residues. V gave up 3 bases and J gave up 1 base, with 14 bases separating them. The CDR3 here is CASSQRRDPRTDTQYF. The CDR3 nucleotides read TGCGCCAGCAGCCAGCGGAGAGATCCCCGCACAGATACGCAGTATTTT.

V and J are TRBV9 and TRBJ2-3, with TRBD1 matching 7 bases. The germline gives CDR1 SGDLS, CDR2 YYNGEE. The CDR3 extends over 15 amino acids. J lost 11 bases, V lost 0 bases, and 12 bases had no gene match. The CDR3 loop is CASSVGQGALAGQYF. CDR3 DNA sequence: TGTGCCAGCAGCGTAGGACAGGGTGCCCTTGCGGGGCAGTATTTT.

The CDR3 is CASSLAHGTGSHIQYF. The CDR3, as DNA: TGTGCCAGCAGCTTAGCGCATGGAACGGGGAGCCACATTCAGTACTTC. The rearrangement joins TRBV7-2 to TRBJ2-4; D is possibly TRBD2 (5 bases). The V and J ends lost 0 bases and 8 bases respectively, with 17 bases between them. The CDR3 length is 16 residues. Germline V CDR1 and CDR2: SGHTA, FQGNSA.